The 5 T cell receptor beta chains given below trace back to one sample, sequenced in a study of T cells in Graves' hyperthyroidism and ophthalmopathy. Amplification targeted TCR beta CDR3 regions from RNA transcripts. Initially, a first-round RT-PCR of the TCR CDR3 employed the HTBI primer set. TCRdb re-derived calls from the multiplex PCR reads in MiXCR, one entry per CDR3 protein. This table holds under 600,000 distinct CDR3 sequences, 16% found once. The sample comprised blood. These receptors all stem from a woman aged 40 to 55 with Graves' ophthalmopathy.

The rearrangement uses TRBV5-1 and TRBJ2-1; perhaps TRBD2 as D (6 bases). The CDR3 contains 16 residues. Germline CDR1 is SGHRS and CDR2 is YFSETQ. Trimming removed 1 base from V and 3 bases from J, with 14 bases in between. CDR3 protein: CASSLPSSVGYNEQFF. Here the CDR3 DNA reads TGCGCCAGCAGCTTGCCCTCTAGCGTTGGCTACAATGAGCAGTTCTTC.

This clonotype was recorded at least ten times. This rearrangement joins TRBV10-3 to TRBJ1-5, with 7 bases that match TRBD1. Germline V lookup: CDR1 ENHRY, CDR2 SYGVKD. V trimming: 1 base; J trimming: 3 bases; junction bases outside the gene matches: 3. The CDR3 totals 15 residues. CDR3 coding DNA: TGTGCCATCAGTGAGTTGGGACAGAACAATCAGCCCCAGCATTTT. Its translation: CAISELGQNNQPQHF.

This clonotype was seen ten or more times. The chain is built from TRBV18 and TRBJ2-1, with a weak D call TRBD1 (5 bases). Germline loops: CDR1 KGHSH, CDR2 LQKENI. The CDR3 spans 13 residues. V lost 4 bases and J 5 bases, leaving 9 bases between the germline ends. The CDR3 here is CASSRADNNEQFF. The CDR3 DNA follows: TGTGCCAGCTCACGGGCGGACAACAATGAGCAGTTCTTC.

This clonotype was observed at least ten times. The V gene is TRBV3-1, the J gene TRBJ2-5; D is unresolved. Trimming stripped 1 base from V and 4 bases from J, with 13 bases between. The V gene's germline CDR1 is LGHDT and CDR2 YNNKEL (reference sequence). This CDR3 spans 15 amino acids. CDR3 residues: CASSQVLAVGETQYF. CDR3 nucleotide sequence: TGTGCCAGCAGCCAAGTCCTTGCGGTGGGAGAGACCCAGTACTTC.

V is TRBV5-8 and J is TRBJ1-1; maybe TRBD1 (5 bases). CDR1 SGHTS and CDR2 YDEGEE come from the germline V gene. The CDR3 runs 13 residues. With 4 bases removed from V and 3 bases from J, the gap between germline ends came to 10 bases. The CDR3 protein is CASSRRDHTEAFF. DNA of the CDR3: TGTGCCAGCAGCCGGCGGGACCACACTGAAGCTTTCTTT.